This note documents a single T cell receptor (beta chain) sequence. What this receptor recognizes is not known. The record has no base qualities; no much larger clone is one base away. Libraries were made using 5' RACE. This sample was sequenced with an Illumina HiSeq 2000. A universal primer binding site was introduced by template switching, and a unique molecular identifier was present in the final cDNA, enabling accurate counting of TCR cDNA molecules. Specific primers in the conserved constant-segment region were used to synthesize first-strand cDNA for the TCR alpha and beta chains. To control for contamination, every cDNA library carried two barcodes: a SMART-Mk sample barcode plus Illumina barcodes. TruSeq adapter sequences and Illumina sample barcodes were added in two successive PCR steps. TCR alpha and beta cDNA libraries were sequenced on the Illumina HiSeq platform with custom primers. As for how the authors treated the data: MiGEC was used to process raw reads and extract unique molecular identifiers, and MiXCR was used to find CDR3 positions. Recombination models were inferred per individual with the repgenHMM and IGoR tools using an EM algorithm. The tcR package in R was used for shared clonotype analysis, with sharing normalized by the product of cloneset sizes. To study raw recombination free of thymic and clonal selection effects, out-of-frame nonproductive sequences were analyzed. Clones were called with MiXCR by TCRdb after fastp trimmed the public reads at Q25, and only in-frame beta chains were retained. Entries are consolidated by CDR3 protein sequence, retaining the most common genes and DNA. TCRdb assigned the V and J calls; the authors' analysis was not used. The table for this sample lists roughly 770,000 distinct CDR3 sequences; 15% to 20% of them were counted only once. The ten largest clones add up to 10% to 15% of the sample.

Reading the germline V gene (reference sequence) gives CDR1 DFQATT and CDR2 SNEGSKA. From the cysteine up to the phenylalanine, the CDR3 has a length of 16 residues. Only CDR3 DNA remains: 48 bases, in frame from the first base. V was cut back by 7 bases and J by 2 bases, leaving a gap of 22 bases between them. All donors were healthy Caucasians. The twin cohort consisted of three pairs of female monozygotic twins, all aged roughly 18 to 29 years. Peripheral blood mononuclear cells were used as the source from which RNA for TCR libraries was isolated. These data are taken from a study of identical twins (dated by TCRdb to the mid-2010s). Concerning the study at large: To test whether fetal clonotypes persist, this study deep-sequenced TCR alpha and beta repertoires from monozygotic twins, from unrelated adults of various ages, and from cord blood. To rule out contamination, replicate twin experiments were performed at different times with different library preparation protocols.

The full study reports these points: Fewer insertions were carried by abundant cord blood beta clonotypes, a similar but weaker trend appeared in young adult naive repertoires, and no such trend appeared in memory repertoires. In monozygotic twins, recombination models systematically underestimated out-of-frame TCR alpha sharing, but the models matched the sharing seen between unrelated individuals. Invariant T cells such as MAIT and iNKT could partly confound zero-insertion analyses, although diverse VJ usage argued against such confounding for most clonotypes. In beta out-of-frame sequences, excess twin sharing was weaker, because having fewer shared sequences lowered the signal-to-noise ratio. Compared with coincidental sharing between unrelated individuals, an excess of low generation-probability sequences was observed among out-of-frame TCR alpha sequences shared between twins. Conclusions relied on cross-sectional statistical analysis, since the same donors could not be followed over many years.

The same sample was also used in a study of T cells expressing NK-cell markers. Taken from the second paper: Seven or eight donors provided sorted CD3+CD56+NKG2C+, CD3+CD56+NKG2C- and CD3+CD56-NKG2C+ T-cell subsets, whose TCR beta-chain repertoires were profiled. Among the eight sequenced donors, seven were HCMV-seropositive and one was HCMV-seronegative. In several experiments an anti-gammadeltaTCR antibody was added to restrict sorting to alphabetaTCR-expressing T cells. In about six donors, the dominant CD3+CD56+NKG2C+ clonotypes were found to rank among the top 10 CD8+ clonotypes and to make up roughly 1.0-7.0% of CD8+ T cells. Those dominant clonotypes were again the most abundant among CD3+CD56-NKG2C+ cells in a few donors, at about 28.3-60.1%. Whether the expanded NKG2C-expressing T cell clones were specific for HCMV antigens was left unclear. The eight sequenced donors were randomly selected healthy volunteers, three men and five women. HCMV serostatus was determined by detecting HCMV-specific IgG in serum with a commercial ELISA kit. Bulk peripheral blood T-cell repertoires were additionally sequenced from unsorted PBMC for roughly six donors. MIGEC was used to demultiplex reads and group reads by UMI, and MiTCR was used to assemble and quantify clonotypes. To exclude erroneous sequences, any TCR cDNA sequence not supported by at least two reads was discarded. Downstream repertoire analysis used the tcR package, and clonotypes were matched across fractions by CDR3 nucleotide sequence plus V segment. Antigen specificity was annotated against VDJdb with VDJmatch, allowing one amino acid substitution in CDR3.

The sequenced sample was PBMCs. Recombination joined TRBV20-1 with TRBJ2-3, with TRBD2 as a weak D call on 6 bases. The receptor comes from a woman between 18 and 30 years old in good health. The CDR3 corresponds to CSVLPSLRDFTDTQYF. The DNA sequence reads TGCAGTGTTTTACCATCGCTCCGGGACTTCACAGATACGCAGTATTTT.